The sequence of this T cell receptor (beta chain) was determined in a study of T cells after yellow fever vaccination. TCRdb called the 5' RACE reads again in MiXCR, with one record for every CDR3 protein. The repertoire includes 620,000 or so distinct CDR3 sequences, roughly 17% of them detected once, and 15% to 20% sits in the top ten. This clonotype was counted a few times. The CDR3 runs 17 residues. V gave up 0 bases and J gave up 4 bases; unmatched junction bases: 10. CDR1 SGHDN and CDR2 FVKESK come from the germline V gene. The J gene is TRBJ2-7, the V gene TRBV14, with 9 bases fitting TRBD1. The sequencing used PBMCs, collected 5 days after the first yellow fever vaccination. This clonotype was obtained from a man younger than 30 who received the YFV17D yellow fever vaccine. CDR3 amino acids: CASSQDRWGQGDYEQYF. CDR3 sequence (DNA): TGTGCCAGCAGCCAAGATCGTTGGGGACAGGGAGATTACGAGCAGTACTTC.